One sample yielded the 10 T cell receptor beta chains listed below, sequenced in a study of spatial heterogeneity in lung cancer. TCRdb independently ran MiXCR on the 5' RACE reads; one entry per CDR3 protein. The table includes over 7,500 distinct CDR3 sequences, 6.5% to 9.5% detected once. Documented time point: sample taken at primary tumor resection. The sequences come from PBMCs, collected at surgery. The receptors derive from a male donor with early-stage non-small cell lung cancer.

The V and J genes are TRBV5-1 and TRBJ1-3, with 7 bases identical to TRBD1. Germline CDR1 SGHRS, CDR2 YFSETQ. There are 15 residues in the CDR3. V shed 0 bases, J shed 3 bases, and the junction held 3 bases outside the gene matches. In DNA, the CDR3 is TGCGCCAGCAGCTTGGAGGGGGCTGGTGGAAACACCATATATTTT. The encoded protein is CASSLEGAGGNTIYF.

The J gene is TRBJ2-5, the V gene TRBV6-6; D gene unclear. The germline V gene has CDR1 MNHNY and CDR2 SVGAGI (reference sequence). Trimming took 5 bases from V and 5 from J, leaving 9 bases between them. This CDR3 comprises 12 residues. The CDR3 spells CASSPADETQYF. Written as DNA, the CDR3 is TGTGCCAGCAGTCCAGCAGACGAGACCCAGTACTTC.

The gene calls are TRBV5-1 and TRBJ2-3; maybe TRBD2 (5 bases). Deletions cut 4 bases from V and 1 base from J, with 16 bases between. The CDR3 loop spans 16 amino acids. In germline, CDR1 is SGHRS, CDR2 YFSETQ. Written as DNA, the CDR3 is TGCGCCAGCAGCCCTACTACGGGGTTCGGCACAGATACGCAGTATTTT. Protein sequence: CASSPTTGFGTDTQYF.

The V call is TRBV6-1, the J call TRBJ2-1; D gene ambiguous. Between the trimmed V and J ends, which lost 6 bases and 8 bases, there was a span of 8 bases. The CDR3 has 11 residues. Germline V CDR1 and CDR2: MNHNS, SASEGT. The chain's CDR3 is CASRKNDEQFF. CDR3 bases: TGTGCCAGCAGGAAAAACGATGAGCAGTTCTTC.

There are many counts of this clonotype. The chain has TRBV5-4 and TRBJ2-7; 12 bases are shared with TRBD2. The J segment lost 2 bases and the V segment lost 3 bases, leaving 6 bases of the junction unmatched. Germline CDR1 reads SGHNT; CDR2 reads YYREEE (reference sequence). This CDR3 region has 16 residues. This chain's CDR3 is CASSSATSGRPYEQYF. The CDR3 region has the DNA TGTGCCAGCAGCTCGGCGACTAGCGGGAGACCCTACGAGCAGTACTTC.

This clonotype was counted many times. The chain has TRBV7-9 and TRBJ2-2, with 8 bases matching TRBD2. V was clipped by 2 bases and J by 6 bases; unmatched bases: 11. Germline V gene data show CDR1 as SEHNR and CDR2 as FQNEAQ (reference sequence). The CDR3 is 17 residues long. The CDR3 DNA sequence: TGTGCCAGCAGCTTACACGGGACTAGAGGAACCCCCGGGGAGCTGTTTTTT. It codes for CASSLHGTRGTPGELFF. Full variable domain (rest looked up from reference TRBV7-9 and TRBJ2-2): DTGVSQNPRHKITKRGQNVTFRCDPISEHNRLYWYRQTLGQGPEFLTYFQNEAQLEKSRLLSDRFSAERPKGSFSTLEIQRTEQGDSAMYLCASSLHGTRGTPGELFFGEGSRLTVL.

CDR3 nucleotides: TGTGCCAGGGTACAGGGGGCGCGGGCTTTCTTT. This translates into CARVQGARAFF. The V gene is TRBV3-1, the J gene TRBJ1-1, with 9 nucleotides matching TRBD1. Germline values: CDR1 LGHDT, CDR2 YNNKEL (reference sequence). The CDR3 length is 11 residues. Losses at the gene ends were 9 bases for V and 11 bases for J; bases not matched to a gene: 7. The whole variable domain, remainder taken from reference TRBV3-1 and TRBJ1-1, is DTAVSQTPKYLVTQMGNDKSIKCEQNLGHDTMYWYKQDSKKFLKIMFSYNNKELIINETVPNRFSPKSPDKAHLNLHINSLELGDSAVYFCARVQGARAFFGQGTRLTVV.

V usage is TRBV18 and J usage is TRBJ2-7, with TRBD2 identical over 9 bases. The junction had 8 bases not matched to a gene; V was cut back by 3 bases and J by 2 bases. CDR3 length: 16 amino acids. Germline values: CDR1 KGHSH, CDR2 LQKENI. CDR3 loop: CASSPLAGVRTYEQYF. CDR3 sequence (DNA): TGTGCCAGCTCACCCTTAGCGGGAGTAAGGACCTACGAGCAGTACTTC.

A few counts support this clonotype. This chain connects TRBV20-1 to TRBJ1-2; 10 bases are a match to TRBD1. Trimming at V came to 4 bases and at J to 4 bases, leaving 9 bases not matched to a gene. Germline V gene lookup returns CDR1 DFQATT and CDR2 SNEGSKA (reference sequence). The CDR3 extends over 15 amino acids. The CDR3 nucleotides read TGCAGTGCTATCCCAGGGGGGACAGGGGTCTATGGCTACACCTTC. This codes for CSAIPGGTGVYGYTF.

This clonotype has a count of ten or more. This chain uses TRBV12-3 or TRBV12-4 with TRBJ2-2; 8 positions agree with TRBD2. The CDR3 covers 15 residues. The J segment lost 1 base and the V segment lost 7 bases, leaving 5 bases of the junction unmatched. Here the CDR3 reads CASTYSGMNTGELFF. The CDR3 bases are TGTGCCAGCACTTATAGCGGGATGAACACCGGGGAGCTGTTTTTT.